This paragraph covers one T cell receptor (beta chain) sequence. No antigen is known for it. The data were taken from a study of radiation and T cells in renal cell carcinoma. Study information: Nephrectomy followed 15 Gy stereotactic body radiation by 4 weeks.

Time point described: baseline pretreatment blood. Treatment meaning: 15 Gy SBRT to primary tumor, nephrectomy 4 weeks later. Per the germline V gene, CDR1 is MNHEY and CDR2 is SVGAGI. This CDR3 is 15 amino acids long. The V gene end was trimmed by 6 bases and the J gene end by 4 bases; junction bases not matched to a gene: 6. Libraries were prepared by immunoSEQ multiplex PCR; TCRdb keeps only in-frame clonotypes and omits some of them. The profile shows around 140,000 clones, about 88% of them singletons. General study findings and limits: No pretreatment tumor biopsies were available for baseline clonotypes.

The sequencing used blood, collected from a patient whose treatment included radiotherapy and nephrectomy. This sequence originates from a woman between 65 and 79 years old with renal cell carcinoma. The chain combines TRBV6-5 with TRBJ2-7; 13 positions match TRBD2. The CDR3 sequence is CASRIGLAGDYEQYF. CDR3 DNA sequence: TGTGCCAGCAGGATCGGACTAGCGGGGGATTACGAGCAGTACTTC.